The clone carrying this T cell receptor beta chain was detected many times. The antigen is not known. These data come from a study of identical twins. Whole-study results and caveats: With beta out-of-frame sequences, excess sharing by twins was weaker.

TCRdb recomputed calls from the 5' RACE reads with MiXCR, one row per CDR3 protein. The table has roughly 690,000 distinct CDR3 sequences, approximately 6.1% seen once; the top ten hold approximately 1.6%. The CDR3 is made up of 16 amino acids. V shed 1 base, J shed 5 bases, and the junction held 10 bases outside the gene matches. Germline CDR1 DFQATT, CDR2 SNEGSKA (reference sequence). The sequencing sample was made of naive T cells sorted from blood. The origin of this receptor is a man aged 18 to 29 in good health. The chain couples TRBV20-1 to TRBJ1-1, with TRBD1 identical over 10 bases. As DNA, the CDR3 is TGCAGTGCTAGAGGGTGGGACAGGGGATCGGGAACTGAAGCTTTCTTT. As protein: CSARGWDRGSGTEAFF.